This paragraph covers one TCR beta chain sequence. This sample is drawn from a study of blood T cell repertoires in COVID-19. The repertoire was sequenced with immunoSEQ multiplex PCR; TCRdb's copy has only in-frame clones and lacks some. The profile shows approximately 76,000 clones, approximately 82% of them singletons. Sequenced: peripheral blood. The TCR comes from an elderly man with active or convalescent COVID-19.

Written as DNA, the CDR3 is TGCGCCGCAGACGGACAGGGAAACACCATATATTTT. This encodes CAADGQGNTIYF. The rearrangement links TRBV10-1 to TRBJ1-3; perhaps TRBD1 as D (6 bases). Germline CDR1 and CDR2: WNHNN and SYGVQD (reference sequence). The V end was cut by 11 bases, the J end by 4 bases, with 12 bases between. This CDR3 is 12 amino acids long.